Listed below are T cell receptor beta chains from one sample, sequenced in a study of control samples from healthy donors and cancer patients. Sequenced by immunoSEQ multiplex PCR; TCRdb stores in-frame clones only, minus some. Seen here are 120,000 or so clones, over 75% observed once, and the top ten hold about 8.7%. Sequencing was performed on blood. All receptors come from a middle-aged man in good health. Each CDR3 is given with its conserved first and last residue. Each record gives: clone size, J gene, D gene, V gene, CDR3 DNA, CDR3 protein. D genes are given only for firm matches. Part of the rows lack a size; the others show once, few, many or a class for expanded clones.

clone_size: NA; j_call: TRBJ1-2; d_call: TRBD1; v_call: TRBV6-5; cdr3_nt: TGTGCCAGTGGGACAGCTAACTATGGCTACACCTTC; cdr3_aa: CASGTANYGYTF
clone_size: NA; j_call: TRBJ1-2; d_call: TRBD1; v_call: TRBV29-1; cdr3_nt: TGCAGCGCCCAGGGGGGGCACGGCTACACCTTC; cdr3_aa: CSAQGGHGYTF
clone_size: NA; j_call: TRBJ1-4; d_call: TRBD1; v_call: TRBV19; cdr3_nt: TGTGCCAGCGAGGACAGGGGGTACACTAATGAAAAACTGTTTTTT; cdr3_aa: CASEDRGYTNEKLFF
clone_size: NA; j_call: TRBJ2-3; d_call: TRBD2; v_call: TRBV7-2; cdr3_nt: TGTGCCAGCAGCTATCTAGCGGGGGAGGGCACAGATACGCAGTATTTT; cdr3_aa: CASSYLAGEGTDTQYF
clone_size: NA; j_call: TRBJ1-5; d_call: TRBD1; v_call: TRBV5-6; cdr3_nt: TGTGCCAGCAGCTTGACATGGACAGGGGGCTCCAATCAGCCCCAGCATTTT; cdr3_aa: CASSLTWTGGSNQPQHF
clone_size: NA; j_call: TRBJ1-3; d_call: NA; v_call: TRBV4-3; cdr3_nt: TGCGCCAGCAGCCAAGGACCAAGTAGTGGAAACACCATATATTTT; cdr3_aa: CASSQGPSSGNTIYF
clone_size: NA; j_call: TRBJ2-1; d_call: NA; v_call: TRBV6-5; cdr3_nt: TGTGCCAGCAGTTACGACAGGAATAGGAACAATGAGCAGTTCTTC; cdr3_aa: CASSYDRNRNNEQFF
clone_size: NA; j_call: TRBJ2-7; d_call: NA; v_call: TRBV6-5; cdr3_nt: TGTGCCAGCAGTTACGTCCGGGGACGCTCCTACGAGCAGTACTTC; cdr3_aa: CASSYVRGRSYEQYF
clone_size: once; j_call: TRBJ1-2; d_call: NA; v_call: TRBV10-1; cdr3_nt: TGCGCCAGCAGTGAGTCCCCAGGGATCTATGGCTACACCTTC; cdr3_aa: CASSESPGIYGYTF
clone_size: NA; j_call: TRBJ1-4; d_call: NA; v_call: TRBV27; cdr3_nt: TGTGCCAGCAGTTTATCGGGAGCTAATGAAAAACTGTTTTTT; cdr3_aa: CASSLSGANEKLFF
clone_size: NA; j_call: TRBJ1-5; d_call: NA; v_call: TRBV18; cdr3_nt: TGTGCCAGCTCACCACAGGGTCCTAATGGGAATCAGCCCCAGCATTTT; cdr3_aa: CASSPQGPNGNQPQHF
clone_size: NA; j_call: TRBJ1-1; d_call: TRBD1; v_call: TRBV5-6; cdr3_nt: TGTGCCAGCAATAAAGGGGGCAGGGCAAACATGAACACTGAAGCTTTCTTT; cdr3_aa: CASNKGGRANMNTEAFF
clone_size: NA; j_call: TRBJ2-1; d_call: NA; v_call: TRBV7-9; cdr3_nt: TGTGCCAGCAGCATAGAGTCGGCCAAATATTACAATGAGCAGTTCTTC; cdr3_aa: CASSIESAKYYNEQFF
clone_size: few; j_call: TRBJ2-2; d_call: NA; v_call: TRBV9; cdr3_nt: TGTGCCAGCAGCGTATCCAGGGCTCGAGACACCGGGGAGCTGTTTTTT; cdr3_aa: CASSVSRARDTGELFF
clone_size: NA; j_call: TRBJ2-2; d_call: NA; v_call: TRBV30; cdr3_nt: TGTGCCCATACGGCGCGAACAGGGCTAACCGGGGAGCTGTTTTTT; cdr3_aa: CAHTARTGLTGELFF